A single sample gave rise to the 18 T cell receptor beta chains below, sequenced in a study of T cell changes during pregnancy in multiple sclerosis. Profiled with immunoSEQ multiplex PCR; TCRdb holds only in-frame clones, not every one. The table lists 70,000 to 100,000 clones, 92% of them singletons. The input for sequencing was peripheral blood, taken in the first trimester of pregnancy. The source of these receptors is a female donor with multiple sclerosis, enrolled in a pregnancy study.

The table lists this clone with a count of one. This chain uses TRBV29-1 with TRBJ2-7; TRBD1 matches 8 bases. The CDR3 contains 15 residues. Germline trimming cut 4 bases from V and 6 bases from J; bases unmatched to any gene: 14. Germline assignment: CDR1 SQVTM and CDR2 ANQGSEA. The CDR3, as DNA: TGCAGCGTTGGAACCGGGACAGGAGGATTCTTCGAGCAGTACTTC. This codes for CSVGTGTGGFFEQYF.

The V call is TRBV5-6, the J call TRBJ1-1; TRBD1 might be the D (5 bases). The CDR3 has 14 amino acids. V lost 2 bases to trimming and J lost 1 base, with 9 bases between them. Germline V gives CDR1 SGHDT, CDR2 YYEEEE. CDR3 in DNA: TGTGCCAGCAGCTTCGGACACTGGAACACTGAAGCTTTCTTT. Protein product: CASSFGHWNTEAFF.

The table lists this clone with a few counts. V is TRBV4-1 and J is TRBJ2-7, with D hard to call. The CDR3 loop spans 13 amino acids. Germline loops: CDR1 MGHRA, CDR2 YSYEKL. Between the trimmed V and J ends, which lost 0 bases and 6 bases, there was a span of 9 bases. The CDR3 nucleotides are TGCGCCAGCAGCCAAGAGACTGTGGGCGAGCAGTACTTC. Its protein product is CASSQETVGEQYF.

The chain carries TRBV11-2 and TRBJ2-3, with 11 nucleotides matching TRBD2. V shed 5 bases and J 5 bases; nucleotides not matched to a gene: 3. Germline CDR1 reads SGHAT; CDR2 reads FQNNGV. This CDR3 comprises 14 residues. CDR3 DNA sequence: TGTGCCAGCAGCCGCGGACTAGCGGGAGATACGCAGTATTTT. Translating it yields CASSRGLAGDTQYF.

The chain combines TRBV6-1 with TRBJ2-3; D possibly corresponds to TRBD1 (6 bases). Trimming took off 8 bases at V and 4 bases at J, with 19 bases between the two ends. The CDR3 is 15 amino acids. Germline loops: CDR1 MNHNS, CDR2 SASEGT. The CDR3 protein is CASRQTRGAADTQYF. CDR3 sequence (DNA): TGTGCCAGCCGCCAGACCAGGGGAGCAGCAGATACGCAGTATTTT.

The CDR3 loop reads CASSKQGAGDYEQYF. The CDR3 region has the DNA TGCGCCAGCAGCAAACAGGGGGCCGGGGACTACGAGCAGTACTTC. The chain combines TRBV10-1 with TRBJ2-7, with 9 nucleotides matching TRBD1. The CDR3 consists of 15 residues. CDR1 and CDR2 (germline): WNHNN, SYGVQD (reference sequence). V trimming: 6 bases; J trimming: 3 bases; junction bases outside the gene matches: 9.

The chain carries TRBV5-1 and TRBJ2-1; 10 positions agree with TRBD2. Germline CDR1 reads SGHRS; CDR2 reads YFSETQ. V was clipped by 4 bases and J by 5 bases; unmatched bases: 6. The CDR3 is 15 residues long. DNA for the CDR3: TGCGCCAGCAGCCCTAGCGGGAGTTGGAACAATGAGCAGTTCTTC. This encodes CASSPSGSWNNEQFF. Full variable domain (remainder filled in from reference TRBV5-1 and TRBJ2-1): KAGVTQTPRYLIKTRGQQVTLSCSPISGHRSVSWYQQTPGQGLQFLFEYFSETQRNKGNFPGRFSGRQFSNSRSEMNVSTLELGDSALYLCASSPSGSWNNEQFFGPGTRLTVL.

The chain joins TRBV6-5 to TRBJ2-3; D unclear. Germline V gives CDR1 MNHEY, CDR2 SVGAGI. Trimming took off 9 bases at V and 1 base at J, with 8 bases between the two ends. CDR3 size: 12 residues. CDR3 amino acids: CASASGTDTQYF. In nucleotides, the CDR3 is TGTGCCAGTGCGTCGGGCACAGATACGCAGTATTTT.

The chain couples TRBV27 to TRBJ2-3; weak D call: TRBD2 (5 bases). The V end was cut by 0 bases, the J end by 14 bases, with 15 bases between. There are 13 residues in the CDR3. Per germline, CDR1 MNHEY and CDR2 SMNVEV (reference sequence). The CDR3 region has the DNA TGTGCCAGCAGTTTATCGGACTCCCAAGTCATGTATTTT. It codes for CASSLSDSQVMYF.

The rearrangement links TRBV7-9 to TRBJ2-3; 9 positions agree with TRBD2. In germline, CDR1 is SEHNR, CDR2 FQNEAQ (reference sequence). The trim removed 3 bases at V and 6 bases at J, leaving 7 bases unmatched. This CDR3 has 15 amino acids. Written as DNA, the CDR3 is TGTGCCAGCAGCTTTCCGCGGGAGGGCCCCGATACGCAGTATTTT. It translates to CASSFPREGPDTQYF.

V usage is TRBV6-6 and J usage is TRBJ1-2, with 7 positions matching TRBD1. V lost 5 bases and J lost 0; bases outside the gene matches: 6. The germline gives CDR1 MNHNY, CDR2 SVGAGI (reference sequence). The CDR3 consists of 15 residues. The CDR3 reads CASSHRDSANYGYTF. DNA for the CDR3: TGTGCCAGCAGTCATCGGGACAGTGCTAACTATGGCTACACCTTC.

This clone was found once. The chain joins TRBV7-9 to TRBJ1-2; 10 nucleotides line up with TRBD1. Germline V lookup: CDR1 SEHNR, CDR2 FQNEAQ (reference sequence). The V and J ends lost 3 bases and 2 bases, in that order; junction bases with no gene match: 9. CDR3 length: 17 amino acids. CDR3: CASSFYGTGADNYGYTF. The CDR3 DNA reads TGTGCCAGCAGCTTTTACGGGACAGGGGCGGACAACTATGGCTACACCTTC.

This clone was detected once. This CDR3 is CSGGGGASNYGYTF. The CDR3, as DNA: TGCAGCGGCGGTGGGGGGGCGTCTAACTATGGCTACACCTTC. This chain connects TRBV29-1 to TRBJ1-2, with a tentative D call TRBD1 (6 bases). Germline CDR1 reads SQVTM; CDR2 reads ANQGSEA. The CDR3 runs to 14 residues. Trimming left V 7 bases short and J 0 bases short, with 15 bases between.

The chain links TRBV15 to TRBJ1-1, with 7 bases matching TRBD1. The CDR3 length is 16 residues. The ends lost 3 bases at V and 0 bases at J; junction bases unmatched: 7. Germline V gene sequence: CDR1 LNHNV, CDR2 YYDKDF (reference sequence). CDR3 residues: CATSRQGVGMNTEAFF. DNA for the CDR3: TGTGCCACCAGCAGGCAGGGGGTGGGCATGAACACTGAAGCTTTCTTT.

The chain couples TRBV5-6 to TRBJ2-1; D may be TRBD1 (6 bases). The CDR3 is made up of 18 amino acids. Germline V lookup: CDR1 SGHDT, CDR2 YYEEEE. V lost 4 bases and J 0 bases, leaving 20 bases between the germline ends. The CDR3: CASSPKKTGHSSYNEQFF. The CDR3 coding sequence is TGTGCCAGCAGCCCAAAAAAGACAGGACACAGCTCCTACAATGAGCAGTTCTTC.

CDR3 nucleotides: TGTGCCGGACAGGACAATCAGCCCCAGCATTTT. This codes for CAGQDNQPQHF. The chain employs TRBV28 and TRBJ1-5, with 7 positions matching TRBD1. Germline V CDR1 and CDR2: MDHEN, SYDVKM. This CDR3 is 11 amino acids long. V lost 11 bases and J lost 3; bases outside the gene matches: 1.

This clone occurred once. CDR3: CAWSVPRGRMNTEAFF. CDR3 bases: TGTGCCTGGAGTGTACCCAGGGGGCGGATGAACACTGAAGCTTTCTTT. The chain recombines TRBV30 with TRBJ1-1, with TRBD1 matching 8 bases. The CDR3 runs to 16 residues. From germline, CDR1 is GTSNPN and CDR2 SVGIG (reference sequence). With V trimmed by 0 bases and J by 0 bases, 6 bases remained unmatched.

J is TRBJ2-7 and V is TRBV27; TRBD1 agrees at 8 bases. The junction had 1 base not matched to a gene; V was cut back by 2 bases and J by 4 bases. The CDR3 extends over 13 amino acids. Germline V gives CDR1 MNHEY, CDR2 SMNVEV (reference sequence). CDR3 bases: TGTGCCAGCAGTTTAGACAGGGGATACGAGCAGTACTTC. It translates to CASSLDRGYEQYF.